Presented here are 10 T cell receptor beta chains from one specimen sequenced in a study of blood T cell repertoires in COVID-19. Here immunoSEQ multiplex PCR was the method, and the copy in TCRdb shows in-frame clones only, minus some. The table shows about 140,000 clones, with around 90% occurring only once. Sequenced material: peripheral blood. The receptor set was obtained from a human donor in a cohort sampled during active COVID-19.

The chain recombines TRBV4-1 with TRBJ2-1; D is possibly TRBD2 (5 bases). The CDR3 has 18 amino acids. Trimming removed 1 base at V and 2 bases at J, with 18 bases between. Germline CDR1 and CDR2: MGHRA and YSYEKL. In DNA, the CDR3 is TGCGCCAGCAGCCAAGGATCTGGGTCGGGGATCCCCTACAATGAGCAGTTCTTC. This translates into CASSQGSGSGIPYNEQFF.

The chain links TRBV5-1 to TRBJ2-7; TRBD1 is a possible D gene (5 bases). Trimming took off 4 bases at V and 7 bases at J, with 21 bases between the two ends. The germline V gene has CDR1 SGHRS and CDR2 YFSETQ. This CDR3 is built from 15 residues. The CDR3: CASSAGHTLGKEQYF. CDR3 bases: TGCGCCAGCAGCGCCGGACACACTCTTGGGAAGGAGCAGTACTTC.

The chain recombines TRBV9 with TRBJ1-1; D perhaps matches TRBD1 (5 bases). Germline CDR1 is SGDLS and CDR2 is YYNGEE. The CDR3 runs to 13 residues. With 0 bases removed from V and 10 bases from J, the gap between germline ends came to 13 bases. Written as DNA, the CDR3 is TGTGCCAGCAGCGTAGAACTTGGGGGGGTAGCTTTCTTT. Translation: CASSVELGGVAFF.

The rearrangement joins TRBV2 to TRBJ2-7, with TRBD1 matching 7 bases. V gave up 3 bases and J gave up 2 bases; unmatched junction bases: 7. CDR1 is SNHLY, CDR2 FYNNEI, per germline. This CDR3 spans 15 amino acids. In DNA form, the CDR3 reads TGTGCCAGCAGTGATTCAGGGGGAATAACCTACGAGCAGTACTTC. It encodes CASSDSGGITYEQYF.

This clone came up once. For the CDR3, the DNA is TGTGCCAGCTCACTCCAGAATCAGCCCCAGCATTTT. It codes for CASSLQNQPQHF. This chain joins TRBV18 and TRBJ1-5, with D hard to call. The CDR3 has 12 amino acids. The V gene lost 4 bases and the J gene lost 4 bases, with 5 bases spanning the gap. CDR1 and CDR2 (germline): KGHSH, LQKENI.

The rearrangement joins TRBV28 to TRBJ1-2; a possible D gene is TRBD1 (5 bases). Per germline, CDR1 MDHEN and CDR2 SYDVKM. V dropped 3 bases and J dropped 2 bases, with 13 bases sitting between them. This CDR3 contains 15 residues. The CDR3 coding sequence is TGTGCCAGCAGTTTTAAGCAGGGAGGGAACTATGGCTACACCTTC. Amino acids: CASSFKQGGNYGYTF.

The chain joins TRBV19 to TRBJ2-7; TRBD2 matches at 10 bases. The ends lost 4 bases at V and 0 bases at J; junction bases unmatched: 3. This CDR3 spans 15 amino acids. The germline CDR1 and CDR2 sequences are LNHDA and SQIVND (reference sequence). The CDR3 reads CASSRLAGSSYEQYF. In DNA form, the CDR3 reads TGTGCCAGTAGTAGACTAGCGGGCAGCTCCTACGAGCAGTACTTC.

This chain uses TRBV28 with TRBJ2-5, with 9 bases fitting TRBD2. The CDR3 is 16 amino acids. Per the germline V gene, CDR1 is MDHEN and CDR2 is SYDVKM. V lost 1 base, J lost 2 bases, and 5 bases stayed unmatched. The CDR3 protein is CASSLLTSGYQETQYF. Here the CDR3 DNA reads TGTGCCAGCAGTTTATTGACTAGCGGATATCAAGAGACCCAGTACTTC.

The chain joins TRBV6-5 to TRBJ2-1; possible D gene TRBD2, 5 bases. Trimming stripped 0 bases from V and 8 bases from J, with 8 bases between. This CDR3 contains 13 residues. Germline V gene sequence: CDR1 MNHEY, CDR2 SVGAGI. CDR3: CASSYSGAHEQFF. The CDR3 DNA sequence: TGTGCCAGCAGTTACTCGGGAGCCCATGAGCAGTTCTTC.

The chain has TRBV18 and TRBJ1-1; 7 positions match TRBD1. CDR3 length: 13 residues. The V segment lost 4 bases and the J segment 3 bases; nucleotides outside the gene matches: 2. Germline V gene lookup returns CDR1 KGHSH and CDR2 LQKENI. CDR3 residues: CASSRDSYTEAFF. DNA for the CDR3: TGTGCCAGCTCACGGGACAGCTACACTGAAGCTTTCTTT.